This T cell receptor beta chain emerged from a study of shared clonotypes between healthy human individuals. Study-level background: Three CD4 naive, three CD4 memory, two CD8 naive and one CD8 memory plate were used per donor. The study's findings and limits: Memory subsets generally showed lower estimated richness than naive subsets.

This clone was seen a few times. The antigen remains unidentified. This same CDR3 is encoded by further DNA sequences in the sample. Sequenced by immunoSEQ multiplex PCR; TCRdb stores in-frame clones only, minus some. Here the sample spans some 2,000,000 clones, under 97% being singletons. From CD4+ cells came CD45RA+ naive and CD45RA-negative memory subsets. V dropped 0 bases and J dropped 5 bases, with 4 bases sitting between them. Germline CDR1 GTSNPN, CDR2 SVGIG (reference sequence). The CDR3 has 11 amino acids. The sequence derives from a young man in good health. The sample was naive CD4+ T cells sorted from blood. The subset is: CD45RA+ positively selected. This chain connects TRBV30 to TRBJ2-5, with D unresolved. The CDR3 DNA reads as TGTGCCTGGAGTGTGATGGAGACCCAGTACTTC. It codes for CAWSVMETQYF.